Reported below is one T cell receptor beta chain. Germline V gene data show CDR1 as LGHNA and CDR2 as YSLEER. The CDR3 has 16 amino acids. Trimming took 2 bases from V and 4 from J; bases not matched to a gene: 3. Authors' analysis steps: Estimated nucleated cell counts came from reference gene primer amplification. Using immunoSEQ multiplex PCR, the repertoire was profiled, and TCRdb retains in-frame clones only, with some absent. V and J calls and clone size follow that table, whereas D and trimming were derived from the DNA. Of approximately 74,000 clones in the sample, just over 85% are singletons; the top ten hold 1.5% to 2.5%. The source of the sample is a study of blood T cell repertoires in COVID-19. Study-level background: Samples came from the United States, Italy and Spain, spanning acute and convalescent COVID-19. PBMCs, B-cell-depleted T cells, or T cells were the source of the cDNA or gDNA that made up the material.

This TCR came from an elderly woman with active or convalescent COVID-19. The rearrangement links TRBV4-3 to TRBJ2-2, with 11 bases matching TRBD2. The sample taken for sequencing was peripheral blood. This CDR3 is CASSQLAGGFTGELFF. CDR3 DNA: TGCGCCAGCAGCCAACTAGCGGGAGGATTCACCGGGGAGCTGTTTTTT.